This TCR beta chain was identified during a study of blood T cell repertoires in COVID-19. The method was immunoSEQ multiplex PCR; TCRdb's version includes in-frame clones alone and lacks a portion of them. This table holds some 120,000 clones, roughly 88% found once. V lost 0 bases to trimming and J lost 6 bases; unmatched junction nucleotides: 3. Germline CDR1 SGHRS, CDR2 YFSETQ. This CDR3 spans 16 amino acids. The chain combines TRBV5-1 with TRBJ2-1, with 13 bases that match TRBD2. Sequencing was carried out using peripheral blood. The source is a woman aged 45 to 65 with active or convalescent COVID-19. CDR3 coding DNA: TGCGCCAGCAGCTTGGGGACTAGCGGGAGTGGCAATGAGCAGTTCTTC. Its translation: CASSLGTSGSGNEQFF.